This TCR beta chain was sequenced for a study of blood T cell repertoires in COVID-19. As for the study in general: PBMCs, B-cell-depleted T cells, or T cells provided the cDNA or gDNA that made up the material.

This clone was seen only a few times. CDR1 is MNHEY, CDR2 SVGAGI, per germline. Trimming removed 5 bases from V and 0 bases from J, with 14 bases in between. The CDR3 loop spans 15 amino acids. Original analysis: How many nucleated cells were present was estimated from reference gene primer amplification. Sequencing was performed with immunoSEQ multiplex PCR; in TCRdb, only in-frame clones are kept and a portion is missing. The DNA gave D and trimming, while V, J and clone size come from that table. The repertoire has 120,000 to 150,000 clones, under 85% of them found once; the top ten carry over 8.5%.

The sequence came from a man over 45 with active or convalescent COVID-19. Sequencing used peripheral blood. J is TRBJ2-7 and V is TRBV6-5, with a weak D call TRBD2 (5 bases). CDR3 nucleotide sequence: TGTGCCAGCAGTCCCGGGCTAGCCAGCTCCTACGAGCAGTACTTC. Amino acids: CASSPGLASSYEQYF.